This TCR beta chain was captured by sequencing in a study of blood T cell repertoires in COVID-19. On the study more broadly: T cells, B-cell-depleted T cells, or PBMCs supplied cDNA or gDNA.

Trimming took 0 bases from V and 0 from J, leaving 11 bases between them. The CDR3 contains 16 residues. CDR1 and CDR2 (germline): SGHAT, FQNNGV. Assay used: immunoSEQ multiplex PCR; TCRdb lists only in-frame clones, some missing. The sample contains 40,000 or so clones, approximately 90% of which appear only once. V and J are TRBV11-2 and TRBJ1-1; D unresolved. The sequenced sample consisted of peripheral blood. The receptor's source is a man aged 50 to 59 with active COVID-19. The CDR3 region has the DNA TGTGCCAGCAGCTTAGAGTTGGGGAGCCTGAACACTGAAGCTTTCTTT. Translating gives CASSLELGSLNTEAFF. The whole variable domain, filled in from reference TRBV11-2 and TRBJ1-1, reads EAGVAQSPRYKIIEKRQSVAFWCNPISGHATLYWYQQILGQGPKLLIQFQNNGVVDDSQLPKDRFSAERLKGVDSTLKIQPAKLEDSAVYLCASSLELGSLNTEAFFGQGTRLTVV.